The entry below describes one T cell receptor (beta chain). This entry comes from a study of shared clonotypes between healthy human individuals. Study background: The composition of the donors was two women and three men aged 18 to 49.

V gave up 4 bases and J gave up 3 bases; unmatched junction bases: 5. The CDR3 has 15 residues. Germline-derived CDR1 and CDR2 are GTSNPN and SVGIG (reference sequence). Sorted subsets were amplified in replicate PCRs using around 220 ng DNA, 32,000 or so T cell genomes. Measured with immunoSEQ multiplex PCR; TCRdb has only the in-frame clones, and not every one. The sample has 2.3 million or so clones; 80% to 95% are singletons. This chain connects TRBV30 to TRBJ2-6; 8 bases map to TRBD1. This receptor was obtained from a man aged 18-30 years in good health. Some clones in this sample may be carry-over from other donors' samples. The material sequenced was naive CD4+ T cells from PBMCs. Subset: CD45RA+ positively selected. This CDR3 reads CAWKARGLGANVLTF. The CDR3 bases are TGTGCCTGGAAGGCCAGGGGGCTTGGGGCCAACGTCCTGACTTTC.